The entry below describes one TCR beta chain. Its antigen remains unidentified. This entry belongs to a study of post-analysis software for immune sequencing data. Germline V gene sequence: CDR1 SGHVS, CDR2 FQNEAQ. Trimming removed 2 bases at V and 3 bases at J, with 14 bases between. CDR3 size: 15 residues. Each TCR beta cDNA library carried unique molecular identifiers. It was from approximately 0.91 to 9.4 million T cells that approximately 500,000 cDNA molecules came. TCRdb fed the PCR reads into MiXCR, producing one record per CDR3 protein. The sample records roughly 620,000 distinct CDR3 sequences, roughly two fifths being singletons. Study-level results: Roughly five TRBV segments were significantly more frequent in patients than in controls. TRBV5-6, TRBV5-1 and TRBV20-1 were among these segments.

This receptor was identified in a girl aged 5-17 years with multiple sclerosis. The chain is built from TRBV7-8 and TRBJ2-7; either TRBD1 or TRBD2 may supply D (5 bases each). The source material was blood. The CDR3 region is CASSLRVGANYEQYF. CDR3 DNA: TGTGCCAGCAGCTTACGTGTCGGGGCGAACTACGAGCAGTACTTC.